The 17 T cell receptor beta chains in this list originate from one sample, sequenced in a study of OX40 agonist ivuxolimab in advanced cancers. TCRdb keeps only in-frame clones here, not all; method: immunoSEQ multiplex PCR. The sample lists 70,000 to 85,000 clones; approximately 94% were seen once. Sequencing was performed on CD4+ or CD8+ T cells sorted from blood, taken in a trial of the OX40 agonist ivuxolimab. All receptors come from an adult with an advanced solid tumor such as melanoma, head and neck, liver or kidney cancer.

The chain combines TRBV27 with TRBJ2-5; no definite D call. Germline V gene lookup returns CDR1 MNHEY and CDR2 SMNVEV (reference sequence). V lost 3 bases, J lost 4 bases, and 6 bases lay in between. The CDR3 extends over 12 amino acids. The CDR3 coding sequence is TGTGCCAGCAGTTTCGAAGGAGAGACCCAGTACTTC. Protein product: CASSFEGETQYF.

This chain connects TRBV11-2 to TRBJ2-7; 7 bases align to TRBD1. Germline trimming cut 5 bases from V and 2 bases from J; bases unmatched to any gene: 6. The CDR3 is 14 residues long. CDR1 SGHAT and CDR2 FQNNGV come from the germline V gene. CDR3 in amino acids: CASSTGARTYEQYF. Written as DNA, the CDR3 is TGTGCCAGCAGCACAGGGGCTAGGACCTACGAGCAGTACTTC. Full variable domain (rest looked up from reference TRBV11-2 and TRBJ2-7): EAGVAQSPRYKIIEKRQSVAFWCNPISGHATLYWYQQILGQGPKLLIQFQNNGVVDDSQLPKDRFSAERLKGVDSTLKIQPAKLEDSAVYLCASSTGARTYEQYFGPGTRLTVT.

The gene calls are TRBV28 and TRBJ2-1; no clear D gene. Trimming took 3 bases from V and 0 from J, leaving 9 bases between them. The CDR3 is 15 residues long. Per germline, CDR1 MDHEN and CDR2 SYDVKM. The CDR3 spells CASSLYTRSYNEQFF. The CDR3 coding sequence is TGTGCCAGCAGTTTGTACACTCGCTCCTACAATGAGCAGTTCTTC.

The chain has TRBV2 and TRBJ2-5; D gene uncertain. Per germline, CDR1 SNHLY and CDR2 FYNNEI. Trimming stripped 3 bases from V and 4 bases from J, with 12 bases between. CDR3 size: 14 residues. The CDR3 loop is CASSDWAVPETQYF. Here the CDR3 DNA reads TGTGCCAGCAGTGATTGGGCGGTTCCAGAGACCCAGTACTTC.

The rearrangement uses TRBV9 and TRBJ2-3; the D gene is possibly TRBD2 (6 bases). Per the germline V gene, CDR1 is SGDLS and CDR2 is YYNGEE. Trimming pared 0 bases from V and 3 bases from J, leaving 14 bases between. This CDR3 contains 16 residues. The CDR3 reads CASSVGQPLATDTQYF. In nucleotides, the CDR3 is TGTGCCAGCAGCGTAGGCCAGCCCCTAGCGACAGATACGCAGTATTTT.

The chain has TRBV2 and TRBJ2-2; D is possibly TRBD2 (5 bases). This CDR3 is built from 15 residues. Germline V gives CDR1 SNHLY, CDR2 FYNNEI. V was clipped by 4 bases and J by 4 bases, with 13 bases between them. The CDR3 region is CASSVKGAGTGELFF. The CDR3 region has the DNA TGTGCCAGCAGTGTAAAGGGAGCTGGCACCGGGGAGCTGTTTTTT.

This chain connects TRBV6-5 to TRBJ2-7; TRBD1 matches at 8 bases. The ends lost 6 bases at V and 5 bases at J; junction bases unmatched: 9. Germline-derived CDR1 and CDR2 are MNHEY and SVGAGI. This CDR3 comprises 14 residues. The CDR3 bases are TGTGCCAGCAGACCTCGGACAGGGAGCCACGAGCAGTACTTC. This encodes CASRPRTGSHEQYF.

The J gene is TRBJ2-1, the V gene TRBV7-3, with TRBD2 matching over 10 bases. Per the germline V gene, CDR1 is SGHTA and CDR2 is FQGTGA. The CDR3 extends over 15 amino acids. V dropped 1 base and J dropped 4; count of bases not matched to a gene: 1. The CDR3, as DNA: TGTGCCAGCAGCTTAAGGACTAGCGGTTACAATGAGCAGTTCTTC. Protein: CASSLRTSGYNEQFF.

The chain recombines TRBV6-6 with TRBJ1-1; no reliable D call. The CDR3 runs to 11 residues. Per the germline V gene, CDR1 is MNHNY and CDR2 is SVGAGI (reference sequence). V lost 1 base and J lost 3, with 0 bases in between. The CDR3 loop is CASSYYTEAFF. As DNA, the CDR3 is TGTGCCAGCAGTTACTACACTGAAGCTTTCTTT.

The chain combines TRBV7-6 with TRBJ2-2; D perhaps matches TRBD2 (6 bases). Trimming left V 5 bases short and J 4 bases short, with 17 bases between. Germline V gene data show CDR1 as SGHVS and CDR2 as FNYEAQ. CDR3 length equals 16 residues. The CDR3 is CASSLYGSSGTGELFF. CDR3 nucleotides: TGTGCCAGCAGCCTCTACGGGAGTTCGGGCACCGGGGAGCTGTTTTTT.

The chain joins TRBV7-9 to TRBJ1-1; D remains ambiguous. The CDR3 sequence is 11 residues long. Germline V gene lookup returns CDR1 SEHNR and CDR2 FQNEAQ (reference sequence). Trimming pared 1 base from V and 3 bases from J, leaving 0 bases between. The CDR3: CASSLDTEAFF. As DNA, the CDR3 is TGTGCCAGCAGCTTAGACACTGAAGCTTTCTTT.

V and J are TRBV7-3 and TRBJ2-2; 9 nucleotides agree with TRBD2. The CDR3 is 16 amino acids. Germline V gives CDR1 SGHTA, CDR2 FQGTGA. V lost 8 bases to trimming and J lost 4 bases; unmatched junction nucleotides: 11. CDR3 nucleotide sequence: TGTGCCAGCGAGGCGGGAGGGCCGGGGGGCACCGGGGAGCTGTTTTTT. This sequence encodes CASEAGGPGGTGELFF.

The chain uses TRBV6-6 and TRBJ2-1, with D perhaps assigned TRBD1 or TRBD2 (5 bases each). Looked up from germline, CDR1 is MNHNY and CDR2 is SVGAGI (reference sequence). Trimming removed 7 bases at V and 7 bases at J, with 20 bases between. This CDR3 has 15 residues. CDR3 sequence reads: CASIRGQGVGNEQFF. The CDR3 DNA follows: TGTGCCAGCATCCGAGGCCAGGGAGTTGGGAATGAGCAGTTCTTC.

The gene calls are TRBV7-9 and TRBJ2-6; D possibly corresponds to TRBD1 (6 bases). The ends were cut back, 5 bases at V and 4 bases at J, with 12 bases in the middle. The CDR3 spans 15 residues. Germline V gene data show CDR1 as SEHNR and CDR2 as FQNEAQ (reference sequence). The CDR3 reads CASSLLGAGANVLTF. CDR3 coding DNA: TGTGCCAGCAGCCTACTGGGGGCGGGGGCCAACGTCCTGACTTTC.

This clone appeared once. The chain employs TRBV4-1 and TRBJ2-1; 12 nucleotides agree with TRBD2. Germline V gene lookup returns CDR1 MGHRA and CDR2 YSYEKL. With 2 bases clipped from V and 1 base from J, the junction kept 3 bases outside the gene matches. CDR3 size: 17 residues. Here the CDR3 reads CASSQPTSGRSYNEQFF. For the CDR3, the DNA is TGCGCCAGCAGCCAACCCACTAGCGGGAGGTCCTACAATGAGCAGTTCTTC.

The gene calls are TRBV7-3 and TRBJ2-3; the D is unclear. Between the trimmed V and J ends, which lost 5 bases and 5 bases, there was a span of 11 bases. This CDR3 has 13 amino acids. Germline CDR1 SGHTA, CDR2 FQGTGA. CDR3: CASSAVTQDTQYF. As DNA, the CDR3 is TGTGCCAGCAGCGCTGTGACCCAAGATACGCAGTATTTT.

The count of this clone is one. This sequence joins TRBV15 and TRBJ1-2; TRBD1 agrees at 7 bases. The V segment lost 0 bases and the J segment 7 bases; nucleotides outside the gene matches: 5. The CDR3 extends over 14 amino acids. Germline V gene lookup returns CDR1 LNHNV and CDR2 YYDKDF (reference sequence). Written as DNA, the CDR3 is TGTGCCACCAGCAGAGAACGGACAGGCGGTGGCTACACCTTC. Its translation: CATSRERTGGGYTF.